The present entry profiles one T cell receptor beta chain with its context. Its antigen specificity is not known. Base quality data are lacking; no much larger clone is found one base away. In total, 666 healthy bone marrow donors made up the cohort. Cohort members were all nominally healthy when sampled, although unrecorded immune exposures were likely present. The donor was CMV seronegative and belonged to the group of 320 or so seronegative cohort members. Every donor gave a peripheral blood sample, and the peripheral blood mononuclear cells from that sample were used for TCR beta sequencing. The Qiagen DNeasy Blood Extraction Kit was used to extract genomic DNA from the blood cell samples. This record comes from a study of cytomegalovirus exposure and HLA in healthy donors (dated by TCRdb to about 2017). The study in broad terms: In an earlier analysis of under 600 of the donors, around 300 Gb of sequence data and approximately 100 million unique TCR beta sequences from 180 million or so T cells were reported. An early release that covered 640 HLA-typed donors contained around 300 gigabases of sequencing data and about 93 million unique TCR sequences. Among the roughly 400 genotyped donors, 81% belonged to the genetic ancestry cluster associated with self-reported Caucasian donors. The study was designed to test whether signatures of past pathogen exposure could be identified by cataloging public T cell receptors. The study profiled the T cell repertoires of 500 to 800 subjects by immunosequencing and related them to cytomegalovirus serostatus. Along with the approximately 620-subject first cohort, a separate validation cohort of over 90 different subjects was used. The study combined high-throughput TCR immunosequencing, statistical association of individual TCRs with disease status, and machine learning to predict cytomegalovirus infection status. A later analysis re-analyzed previously published TCR beta repertoires from about 600 donors and added high-resolution HLA genotyping to study TCR occurrence patterns. Rather than drawing on any new phenotypic data, the later analysis identified candidate immune exposures from TCR beta sequences and the way those sequences occurred across donors. An earlier analysis of about 600 of the donors used high-throughput TCR beta sequencing to judge whether each TCR beta V gene segment behaved as functional or pseudogenic. Donor age, sex, ethnicity and CMV serostatus were compiled together with the repertoire data. A later genetic analysis took genome-wide SNP genotypes for about 65% of the 666 donors and used that subset as a discovery cohort. All discovery cohort repertoires had been generated using a single sequencing platform. HLA typing covered class I and class II loci at four-digit resolution. Typing coverage varied by locus: about 620-630 donors for A, B, C, DRB1 and DQB1; approximately 500 for DQA1; around 610 for DPA1; under 490 for DPB1. Roughly 5 DR-DQ haplotypes were handled as single units for association and clustering, since linkage in the cohort was strong. Across under 500 genotyped donors of the cohort, an average of approximately 240,000 unique TCR beta nucleotide sequences per donor were sequenced, and about a sixth of those sequences were non-productive. Points the paper makes about the study in general: According to the authors, the approach could potentially be generalized to other disease states and immunological phenotypes. In both the original and validation cohorts, the classifier was reported to diagnose cytomegalovirus status with high specificity and sensitivity. Strong co-occurrence of HLA alleles, especially DR and DQ, made assigning TCR associations to individual alleles difficult. Because counts were too low, some 17 rarely observed V segments, including chromosome 9 orphons, were left out of the earlier analysis of a few hundred of the donors. According to a later analysis, most CMV-associated TCR beta chains appeared to be HLA-restricted, and the HLA associations seemed to be driven largely by CMV exposure. A further reported finding was that TCR beta sequences accurately predicted the HLA-A and HLA-B alleles for most subjects in the first cohort. Because some donors lacked HLA typing at each locus, the association tests relied only on the typed subset. In vitro tests confirmed that three of the cytomegalovirus-associated TCR beta chains recognize cytomegalovirus antigens. Only TCR beta chains were sequenced in this cohort, and the absence of alpha or paired-chain data limited detectable features. The study listed 170 or so TCR beta chains as associated with cytomegalovirus. In an earlier analysis of approximately 600 of the donors, most TCR beta V segments were observed in productive rearrangements about 87% or about 30% of the time, broadly matching IMGT annotations. According to a later analysis, TCR association rates differed among HLA loci, with DRB1 alleles showing the most associated TCRs and HLA-C alleles showing the fewest. Some IMGT-functional V segments, including TRBV6-2 and TRBV6-3, could not be told apart with the 87-base-pair reads, so those segments were excluded. In a later genetic analysis, fewer N-insertions in productive TCRs were reported among donors in an Asian-associated ancestry cluster than the roughly 700-donor mean. Most TCR sequences were observed very rarely across donors, whereas some public TCRs were present in many individuals. In a later analysis, several top co-occurrence clusters were reported to appear linked to parvovirus B19, influenza, CMV and Epstein-Barr virus. Linkage disequilibrium might explain the correlated functional status among segregating V segments, but an unknown experimental factor could not be excluded. Presence/absence analyses assumed roughly uniform sequencing depth across donors, an assumption that may not hold. In a later genetic analysis, a missense DCLRE1C variant was associated with V-gene and J-gene trimming of TCR beta chains, and the association was replicated in an independent cohort. The only immune exposure information available for the cohort was CMV serostatus. At a false discovery rate of 0.05, a later analysis linked 15,000 to 20,000 TCR beta sequences to specific HLA alleles. A cluster of highly shared sequence variants was judged likely to be a technical artifact of the sequencing pipeline. In a later analysis, HLA-associated TCR beta chains were found to be more clonally expanded and to have lower generation probabilities than equally common non-associated chains.

The method behind the library was the immunoSEQ multiplex PCR assay. For the multiplex PCR, a mixture combining 60 forward primers for TCR Vbeta segments and 13 reverse primers for TCR Jbeta segments was used. Amplification of the CDR3 region of rearranged TCR beta genes was performed with a multiplex PCR assay on genomic DNA. Amplified TCR beta libraries were sequenced as 87-base-pair reads on the Illumina HiSeq System. In the paper's pipeline: In a later analysis, some 80 million unique TCR beta chains were counted across the 500 to 850 repertoires, and about 9.9 million of these chains were shared by at least two donors. To remove PCR and sequencing errors, raw reads were error-corrected and collapsed into unique sequences using a nearest-neighbor algorithm that merged closely related sequences. V, D and J gene segments were assigned by aligning CDR3 sequences to IMGT reference sequences. For a sequence to be retained, a match of at least six nucleotides was required to both a V gene segment and a J gene segment. A rearrangement was called productive if the CDR3 had no stop codons and remained in frame with V and J, and every other rearrangement was called non-productive. Following IMGT convention, CDR3 was defined as the stretch from the second conserved V-encoded cysteine to the conserved J-encoded phenylalanine. In an earlier analysis of some 550 of the donors, sequences lacking an unambiguous match to a single V gene segment were excluded. In an earlier analysis of some 590 of the donors, a V segment was called functional when productive rearrangements were above 56.7%, and segregating when the standard deviation between donors exceeded 5%. A statistical classification framework was built to diagnose cytomegalovirus status from the catalog of TCR beta chain sequences. In a later analysis, V and J genes were assigned by comparing TCR nucleotide sequences against IMGT/GENE-DB human TR gene sequences. In a later analysis, CDR3 sequences and most-parsimonious VDJ recombination scenarios were assigned using the TCRdist pipeline. In a later analysis, every TCR beta chain was defined by the combination of its CDR3 amino acid sequence and its V-gene family, and reads without a unique V-gene family were dropped. A later analysis removed 500 to 650 highly shared, low-generation-probability nucleotide sequences to deal with suspected cross-contamination and a sequencing artifact. For each public chain, a later analysis derived a clonal expansion index from normalized ranks of inferred template counts within each repertoire. In a later analysis, generation probabilities were computed using a VDJ recombination model fitted to out-of-frame rearrangements, and the results were checked against IGoR. In a later analysis, hypergeometric tests were used to score TCR-TCR, TCR-HLA and TCR-CMV co-occurrence, with a repertoire-size bias correction applied to TCR pairs. A later analysis estimated false discovery rates by permuting HLA or CMV assignments 20 times. A later analysis grouped co-occurring TCRs with DBSCAN, adding TCRdist sequence similarity when clustering within HLA-allele-positive subsets. For co-occurrence clustering, repertoires with fewer than 30,000 or more than 120,000 public chains were excluded, along with four to six repertoires with anomalous nucleotide sharing. TCRdb obtained this table from immuneACCESS and retained in-frame rearrangements with V and J assigned. These tables miss some clones; where compared with another copy, unresolved V genes account for less than half of the shortfall, and the remainder is unexplained. V, J and clone size are taken as reported in that table, and D and trimming were inferred from the DNA itself. For this sample the table gives roughly 150,000 clones, of which about 75% were detected only once. The leading ten clones occupy around 4.2% of the sample.

Unmatched junction bases come to 4, with V trimmed by 1 base and J by 7 bases. The germline V gene sets CDR1 to SGHRS and CDR2 to YFSETQ. From the cysteine through the phenylalanine, the CDR3 covers 14 amino acids. Of the read, only the CDR3 DNA is kept; its 42 bases are in frame from base 1. The sample was PBMCs. This clonotype originated in a man aged 60-69 years in good health and CMV-seronegative. The rearranged chain carries TRBV5-1 and TRBJ2-2; TRBD1 fits 7 bases in the junction. CDR3 sequence: CASSLPTGDGELFF. The base sequence is TGCGCCAGCAGCTTGCCTACAGGGGACGGGGAGCTGTTTTTT.